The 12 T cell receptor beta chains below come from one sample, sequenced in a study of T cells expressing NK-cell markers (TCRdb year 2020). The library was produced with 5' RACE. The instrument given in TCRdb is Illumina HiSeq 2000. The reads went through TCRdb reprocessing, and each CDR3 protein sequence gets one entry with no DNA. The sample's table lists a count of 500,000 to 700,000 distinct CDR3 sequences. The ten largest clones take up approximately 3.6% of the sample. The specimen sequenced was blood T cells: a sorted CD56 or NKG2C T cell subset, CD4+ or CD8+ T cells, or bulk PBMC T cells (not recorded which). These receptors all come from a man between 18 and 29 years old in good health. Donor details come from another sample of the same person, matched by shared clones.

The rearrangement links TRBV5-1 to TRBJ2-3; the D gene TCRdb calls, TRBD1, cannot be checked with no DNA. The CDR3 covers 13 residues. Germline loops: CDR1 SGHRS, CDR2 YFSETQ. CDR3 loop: CASSIQTADTQYF.

This CDR3 reads CSATGLAGGRDTQYF. The rearrangement joins TRBV20-1 to TRBJ2-3; TCRdb picks TRBD2, but there is no DNA to check that call. Germline CDR1 reads DFQATT; CDR2 reads SNEGSKA (reference sequence). The CDR3 length is 15 residues.

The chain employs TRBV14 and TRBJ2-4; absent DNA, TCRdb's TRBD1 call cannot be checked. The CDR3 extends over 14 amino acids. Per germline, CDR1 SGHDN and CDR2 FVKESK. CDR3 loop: CASSQAFRGNIQYF.

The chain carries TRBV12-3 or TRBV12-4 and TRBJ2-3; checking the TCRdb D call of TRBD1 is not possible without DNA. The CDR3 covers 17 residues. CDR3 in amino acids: CASNTPPGQGLTDTQYF.

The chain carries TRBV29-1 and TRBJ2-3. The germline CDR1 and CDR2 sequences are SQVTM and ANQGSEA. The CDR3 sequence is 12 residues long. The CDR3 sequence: CSSQPIGGTQYF.

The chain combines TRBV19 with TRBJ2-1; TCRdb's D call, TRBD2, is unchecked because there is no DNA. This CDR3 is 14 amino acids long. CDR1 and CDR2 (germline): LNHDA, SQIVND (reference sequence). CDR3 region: CASREGLVYNEQFF.

The CDR3 region is CASNAVSTDTQYF. The chain couples TRBV2 to TRBJ2-3. Germline V lookup: CDR1 SNHLY, CDR2 FYNNEI. This CDR3 contains 13 residues.

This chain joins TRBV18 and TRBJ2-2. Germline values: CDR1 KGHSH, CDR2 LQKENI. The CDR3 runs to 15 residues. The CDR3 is CASGSLRSNTGELFF.

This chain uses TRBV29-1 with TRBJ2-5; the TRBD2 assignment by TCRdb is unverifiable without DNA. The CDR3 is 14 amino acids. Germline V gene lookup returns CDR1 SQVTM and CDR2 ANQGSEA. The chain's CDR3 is CSVVLAGVQETQYF.

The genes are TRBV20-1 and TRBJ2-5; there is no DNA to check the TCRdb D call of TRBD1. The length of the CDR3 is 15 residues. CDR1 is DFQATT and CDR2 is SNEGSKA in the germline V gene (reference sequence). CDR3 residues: CSARGLGGAGETQYF.

CDR3 loop: CATSRGKVTGDPSGRAQQFF. The chain has TRBV15 and TRBJ2-1; TCRdb reports TRBD2, a call that lacks DNA to check it against. The CDR3 covers 20 residues. CDR1 is LNHNV, CDR2 YYDKDF, per germline (reference sequence).

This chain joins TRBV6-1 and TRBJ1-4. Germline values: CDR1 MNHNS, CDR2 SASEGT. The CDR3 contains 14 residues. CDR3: CASSRGTPNEKLFF.